This TCR beta chain stems from a study of blood T cell repertoires in COVID-19. For the study at large: Acute-phase and convalescent COVID-19 samples originated in the United States, Italy and Spain. PBMCs, B-cell-depleted T cells, or T cells were the source of the cDNA or gDNA that made up the material.

Authors' data handling: Reference gene primer amplification gave nucleated cell count estimates. Libraries were prepared by immunoSEQ multiplex PCR; TCRdb keeps only in-frame clonotypes and omits some of them. The DNA gave D and trimming, while V, J and clone size come from that table. The top ten hold roughly 4% of the sample, which has tens of thousands of clones, around two thirds seen once. The CDR3 is 14 residues long. CDR1 and CDR2 from the germline V gene are MNHNY and SVGAGI (reference sequence). J was trimmed by 7 bases and V by 7 bases; bases with no gene match: 9. The receptor was isolated from a man in his sixties or seventies with COVID-19, enrolled during active disease. V usage is TRBV6-6 and J usage is TRBJ1-5; 8 nucleotides align to TRBD1. The sequenced material came from peripheral blood. CDR3 loop: CASKPGTGGQPQHF. DNA for the CDR3: TGTGCCAGCAAACCAGGGACAGGCGGGCAGCCCCAGCATTTT.